Given below is one T cell receptor beta chain in context. Its antigen target is currently unknown. The cohort was made up of approximately 670 healthy bone marrow donors. Cohort members were all nominally healthy when sampled, although unrecorded immune exposures were likely present. The donor was CMV seropositive and belonged to the group of about 290 seropositive cohort members. Every donor gave a peripheral blood sample, and the peripheral blood mononuclear cells from that sample were used for TCR beta sequencing. The Qiagen DNeasy Blood Extraction Kit was used to extract genomic DNA from the blood cell samples. Library prep was done by the immunoSEQ multiplex PCR assay. A mixture of 60 forward primers for TCR Vbeta segments and 13 reverse primers for TCR Jbeta segments was used in the multiplex PCR. A multiplex PCR assay on genomic DNA amplified the CDR3 region of rearranged TCR beta genes. The Illumina HiSeq System was used to sequence the amplified TCR beta libraries as 87-base-pair reads. The paper's data handling went like this. A later analysis counted some 80 million unique TCR beta chains across the 550 to 700 repertoires, and 10 million to 11 million of these chains were shared by at least two donors. Raw reads were error-corrected and collapsed into unique sequences with a nearest-neighbor algorithm that merged closely related sequences to remove PCR and sequencing errors. To assign V, D and J gene segments, CDR3 sequences were aligned to IMGT reference sequences. For a sequence to be retained, a match of at least six nucleotides was required to both a V gene segment and a J gene segment. Rearrangements were called productive when the CDR3 lacked stop codons and stayed in frame with V and J; all others were non-productive. CDR3 was defined according to IMGT convention as the region running from the second conserved V-encoded cysteine to the conserved J-encoded phenylalanine. In an earlier analysis of some 550 of the donors, sequences lacking an unambiguous match to a single V gene segment were excluded. In an earlier analysis of a few hundred of the donors, a V segment was called functional when productive rearrangements were above 56.7%, and segregating when the standard deviation between donors exceeded 5%. To diagnose cytomegalovirus status from the catalog of TCR beta chain sequences, a statistical classification framework was built. V and J gene assignment, in a later analysis, came from comparing TCR nucleotide sequences with IMGT/GENE-DB human TR gene sequences. A later analysis assigned CDR3 sequences and most-parsimonious VDJ recombination scenarios with the TCRdist pipeline. In a later analysis, each TCR beta chain was defined by its CDR3 amino acid sequence together with its V-gene family, and reads lacking a unique V-gene family were excluded. To address suspected cross-contamination and a sequencing artifact, a later analysis removed roughly 580 highly shared, low-generation-probability nucleotide sequences. In a later analysis, a clonal expansion index was calculated for each public chain from normalized within-repertoire ranks of inferred template counts. Generation probabilities in a later analysis came from a VDJ recombination model fitted to out-of-frame rearrangements, and those results were checked against IGoR. In a later analysis, TCR-TCR, TCR-HLA and TCR-CMV co-occurrence was scored with hypergeometric tests, and a repertoire-size bias correction was applied to TCR pairs. In a later analysis, false discovery rates were estimated by permuting HLA or CMV assignments 20 times. A later analysis grouped co-occurring TCRs with DBSCAN, adding TCRdist sequence similarity when clustering within HLA-allele-positive subsets. For co-occurrence clustering, repertoires with fewer than 30,000 or more than 120,000 public chains were excluded, along with about five repertoires with anomalous nucleotide sharing. The table was pulled from immuneACCESS by TCRdb, which kept in-frame rearrangements only. Such tables lose some clones; where checked, under half of the loss comes from unresolved V genes, and the rest has no known cause. V and J calls and clone size are copied from that table; D and trimming were computed from the DNA. The sample table includes fewer than 250,000 clones. The top ten clonotypes cover roughly 0.89% of the sample.

The sample belongs to a study of cytomegalovirus exposure and HLA in healthy donors (dated by TCRdb to about 2017). For the study in its entirety: An earlier analysis of approximately 640 of the donors reported approximately 300 Gb of sequence data and more than 90 million unique TCR beta sequences from about 200 million T cells. An early release covering roughly 640 HLA-typed donors comprised approximately 300 gigabases of sequencing data and some 79 million unique TCR sequences. Of the roughly 400 genotyped donors, 81% were placed in the genetic ancestry cluster associated with self-reported Caucasian donors. The study was designed to test whether signatures of past pathogen exposure could be identified by cataloging public T cell receptors. The study profiled the T cell repertoires of some 610 subjects by immunosequencing and related them to cytomegalovirus serostatus. In addition to the first cohort of around 670 subjects, a separate validation cohort of approximately 130 different subjects was used. To predict cytomegalovirus infection status, the study combined high-throughput TCR immunosequencing, statistical association of individual TCRs with disease status, and machine learning. A later analysis re-examined previously published TCR beta repertoires from several hundred donors and added high-resolution HLA genotyping to investigate patterns of TCR occurrence. The later analysis used no new phenotypic data to find candidate immune exposures, relying instead on TCR beta sequences and their occurrence across donors. An earlier analysis of several hundred of the donors applied high-throughput TCR beta sequencing to assess whether each TCR beta V gene segment acted as functional or pseudogenic. Donor age, sex, ethnicity and CMV serostatus were collected together with the repertoire data. A later genetic analysis used genome-wide SNP genotypes for about 60% of the roughly 700 donors, treating that subset as a discovery cohort. All discovery cohort repertoires had been generated using a single sequencing platform. Both class I and class II loci were covered by HLA typing, at four-digit resolution. The number of typed donors differed by locus: about 629-640 for A, B, C, DRB1 and DQB1; 500 to 550 for DQA1; approximately 610 for DPA1; and around 490 for DPB1. Roughly 5 DR-DQ haplotypes were treated as single units for association and clustering because of strong linkage in the cohort. On average, over 200,000 unique TCR beta nucleotide sequences were sequenced per donor among more than 350 genotyped donors of the cohort, with around 19% of those sequences being non-productive. What the authors observed across the whole study: An earlier analysis of 587 of the donors showed that most TCR beta V segments appeared in productive rearrangements either about 87% or about 30% of the time, which broadly matched IMGT annotations. A few of the identified cytomegalovirus-associated TCR beta chains were confirmed in vitro to be specific for cytomegalovirus antigens. Sequencing depth was assumed to be roughly uniform across donors in the presence/absence analyses, though that assumption may not hold. A later analysis associated around 16,000 TCR beta sequences with specific HLA alleles at a false discovery rate of 0.05. Because HLA typing was missing for some donors at each locus, association tests included only the typed subset. In a later analysis, HLA-associated TCR beta chains were found to be more clonally expanded and to have lower generation probabilities than equally common non-associated chains. The cohort was sequenced for TCR beta chains only, and without alpha or paired-chain data the features that could be detected were limited. Cytomegalovirus status was reported to be diagnosed by the classifier with high specificity and sensitivity in both the original and validation cohorts. A cluster of highly shared sequence variants was judged likely to represent a technical artifact of the sequencing pipeline. Assigning TCR associations to individual alleles was difficult when HLA alleles, especially DR and DQ, strongly co-occurred. According to a later genetic analysis, donors in an Asian-associated ancestry cluster had fewer N-insertions in productive TCRs than the approximately 630-donor mean. In a later analysis, TCR association rates were found to vary across HLA loci, with the most associated TCRs seen for DRB1 alleles and the fewest for HLA-C alleles. The study gave a list of over 150 TCR beta chains associated with cytomegalovirus. Linkage disequilibrium might explain the correlated functional status among segregating V segments, but an unknown experimental factor could not be excluded. Several of the top co-occurrence clusters appeared to be linked to parvovirus B19, influenza, CMV and Epstein-Barr virus, according to a later analysis. Across donors, most TCR sequences were observed very rarely, whereas some public TCRs were present in many individuals. For the cohort, immune exposure information was limited to CMV serostatus. The authors suggested that the approach could potentially be extended to other disease states and immunological phenotypes. A later genetic analysis associated a missense DCLRE1C variant with V-gene and J-gene trimming of TCR beta chains, and an independent cohort replicated the association. Because counts were too low, seventeen rarely observed V segments, including chromosome 9 orphons, were excluded from the earlier analysis of 587 of the donors. A further reported finding was that TCR beta sequences accurately predicted the HLA-A and HLA-B alleles for most subjects in the first cohort. In a later analysis, most CMV-associated TCR beta chains were found to appear HLA-restricted, with HLA associations seemingly driven largely by CMV exposure.

The receptor was derived from a woman aged 25 to 39 in good health and CMV-seropositive. Sequenced input: PBMCs.

The CDR3: CSAGQGAFSFF. Here is the DNA: TGCAGTGCGGGACAGGGGGCCTTCTCTTTCTTT. The V and J genes are TRBV20-1 and TRBJ1-1; a stretch of 12 junction bases matches TRBD1. CDR1 and CDR2, per the germline V gene (reference sequence), are DFQATT and SNEGSKA. The CDR3 runs 11 amino acids, cysteine and phenylalanine included. Kept here is only the CDR3 DNA, which spans 33 bases and is read in frame from base 1. Compared with germline, V lacks 6 bases and J lacks 12 bases; bases without a gene match: 5.